This entry is about one T cell receptor (beta chain). The antigen is unknown. This entry belongs to a study of blood T cells in healthy people across ages. About the study: About one barcoded TCR beta cDNA was captured per two T cells.

Sample-barcoded 5' priming and a J-beta primer mix drove a second PCR of about 7 to 11 cycles. TCRdb re-called the 5' RACE reads with MiXCR, one entry per CDR3 protein. The sample yields 1.5 million to 2 million distinct CDR3 sequences, roughly 49% seen once. The study, taken as a whole, reports: Per-million-T-cell TCR beta diversity fell roughly linearly with age. A greater number of naive CD4+ cells and higher diversity distinguished long-lived donors from aged donors.

V lost 0 bases and J lost 8, with 13 bases in between. CDR3 length: 14 amino acids. Per germline, CDR1 MGHDK and CDR2 SYGVNS. The receptor was derived from a woman aged 40 to 50 in good health. The specimen was blood. This chain connects TRBV25-1 to TRBJ1-2, with D tentatively TRBD1 (6 bases). This CDR3 is CASSEYGSGGGYTF. DNA for the CDR3: TGTGCCAGCAGTGAATACGGCAGCGGGGGCGGCTACACCTTC.